This entry is about one T cell receptor (beta chain). Patients at the Seattle site were enrolled during active infection and followed longitudinally. Produced via immunoSEQ multiplex PCR; TCRdb's table is partial and in-frame only. The table records fewer than 200,000 clones, approximately 81% of them present only once. Germline CDR1 is SGHKS and CDR2 is YYEKEE (reference sequence). The CDR3 runs to 18 residues. J was trimmed by 2 bases and V by 4 bases; bases with no gene match: 13. The data belong to a study of blood T cell repertoires in COVID-19. Looking at the study overall: There were acute and convalescent COVID-19 samples, and they came from the United States, Italy and Spain.

The sequenced material came from peripheral blood. The chain links TRBV5-5 to TRBJ2-3; 10 bases fit TRBD1. The clonotype originates from a woman between 45 and 65 years old with COVID-19, enrolled during active disease. The CDR3 DNA follows: TGTGCCAGCAGCCTGGGAAAGGGACAGGGGTTTTTCACAGATACGCAGTATTTT. As protein: CASSLGKGQGFFTDTQYF.